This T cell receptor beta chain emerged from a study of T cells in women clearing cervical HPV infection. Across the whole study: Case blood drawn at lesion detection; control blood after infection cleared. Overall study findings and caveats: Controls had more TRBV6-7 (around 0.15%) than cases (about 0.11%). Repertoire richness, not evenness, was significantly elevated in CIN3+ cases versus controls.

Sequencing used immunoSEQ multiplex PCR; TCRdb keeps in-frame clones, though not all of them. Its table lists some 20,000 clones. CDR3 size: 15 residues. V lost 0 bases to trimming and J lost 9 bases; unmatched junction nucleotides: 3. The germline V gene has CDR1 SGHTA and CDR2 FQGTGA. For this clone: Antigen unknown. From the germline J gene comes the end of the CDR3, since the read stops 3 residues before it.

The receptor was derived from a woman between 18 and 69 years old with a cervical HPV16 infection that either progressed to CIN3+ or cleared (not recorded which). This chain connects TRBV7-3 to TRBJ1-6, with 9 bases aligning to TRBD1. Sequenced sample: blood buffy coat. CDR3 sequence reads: CASSLTGTGSSPLHF. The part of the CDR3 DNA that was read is TGTGCCAGCAGCTTAACAGGGACAGGGTCTTCACCC. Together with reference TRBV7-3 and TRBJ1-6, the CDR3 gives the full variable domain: GAGVSQTPSNKVTEKGKYVELRCDPISGHTALYWYRQSLGQGPEFLIYFQGTGAADDSGLPNDRFFAVRPEGSVSTLKIQRTERGDSAVYLCASSLTGTGSSPLHFGNGTRLTVT.